This paragraph reports one TCR beta chain. Its target is unknown. This entry is derived from a study of CD8 T cells in Susac syndrome. Broader study findings: The authors acknowledged that the study's TCR sequencing and HLA analysis involved relatively few individuals.

Sequencing of TCR beta was carried out in blood CD8+ and CD4+ T cells. Negative isolation yielded CD4+ and CD8+ T cells, and FACS enriched TEMRA cells. With random hexamers, reverse transcription was performed on about 0.5 to 1 ug of RNA. Multiplex immunoSEQ PCR targeted 54 Vbeta and 13 Jbeta TCR beta segments. MiXCR, applied by TCRdb to the immunoSEQ multiplex PCR reads, yields one record per CDR3 protein. The sample has around 220,000 distinct CDR3 sequences; 80% to 95% are singletons. Germline V gene sequence: CDR1 DFQATT, CDR2 SNEGSKA (reference sequence). There are 15 residues in the CDR3. V lost 3 bases and J lost 3, with 15 bases in between.

This TCR derives from a human donor with multiple sclerosis. This sequence joins TRBV20-1 and TRBJ2-1, with D tentatively TRBD1 (6 bases). The sample consisted of CD8+ T cells from PBMCs. The CDR3: CSARDLRDIYNEQFF. CDR3 sequence (DNA): TGCAGTGCTAGGGACCTCCGGGACATCTACAATGAGCAGTTCTTC.